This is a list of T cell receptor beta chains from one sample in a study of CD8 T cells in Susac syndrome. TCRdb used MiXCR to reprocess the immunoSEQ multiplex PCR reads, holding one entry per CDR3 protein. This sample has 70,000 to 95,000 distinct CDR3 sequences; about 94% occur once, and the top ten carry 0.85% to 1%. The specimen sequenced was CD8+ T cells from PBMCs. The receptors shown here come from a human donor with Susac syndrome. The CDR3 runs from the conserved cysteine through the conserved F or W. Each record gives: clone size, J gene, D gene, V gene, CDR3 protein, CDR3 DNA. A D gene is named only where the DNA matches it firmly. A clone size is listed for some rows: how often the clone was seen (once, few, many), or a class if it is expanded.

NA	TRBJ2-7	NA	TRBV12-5	CASGPGTGLAYEQYF	TGTGCTAGTGGTCCTGGGACAGGACTAGCCTACGAGCAGTACTTC
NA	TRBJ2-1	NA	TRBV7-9	CASSPWDPRDNEQFF	TGTGCCAGCAGCCCTTGGGACCCACGGGACAATGAGCAGTTCTTC
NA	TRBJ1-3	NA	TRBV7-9	CASSLDQSGNTIYF	TGTGCCAGCAGCTTAGACCAGTCGGGAAACACCATATATTTT
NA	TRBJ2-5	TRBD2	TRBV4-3	CASSLGTSVKETQYF	TGCGCCAGCAGCCTGGGGACTAGCGTCAAAGAGACCCAGTACTTC
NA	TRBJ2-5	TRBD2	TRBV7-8	CASSPAGVAEETQYF	TGTGCCAGCAGCCCTGCGGGGGTAGCGGAAGAGACCCAGTACTTC
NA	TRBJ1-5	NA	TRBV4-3	CASSQDLGVNQPQHF	TGCGCCAGCAGCCAAGATCTAGGGGTAAATCAGCCCCAGCATTTT
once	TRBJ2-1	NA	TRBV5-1	CASSQFRNEQFF	TGCGCCAGCAGCCAGTTCCGTAATGAGCAGTTCTTC
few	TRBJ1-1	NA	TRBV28	CASTLQGNTEAFF	TGTGCCAGCACTCTCCAGGGTAACACTGAAGCTTTCTTT
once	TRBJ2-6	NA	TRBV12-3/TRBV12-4	CASSFVGANVLTF	TGTGCCAGCAGTTTCGTTGGGGCCAACGTCCTGACTTTC
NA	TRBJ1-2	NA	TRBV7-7	CARVPGHLNYGYTF	TGTGCTAGGGTGCCGGGACACCTTAACTATGGCTACACCTTC
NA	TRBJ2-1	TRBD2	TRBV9	CASSPYGGAGLGYEQFF	TGTGCCAGCAGCCCCTATGGGGGAGCGGGATTGGGCTATGAGCAGTTCTTC
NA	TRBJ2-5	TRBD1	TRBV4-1	CASSQVQGAGTQYF	TGCGCCAGCAGCCAAGTTCAGGGGGCGGGGACCCAGTACTTC
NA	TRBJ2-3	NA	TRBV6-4	CASSGTNTDTQYF	TGTGCCAGCAGTGGGACTAACACAGATACGCAGTATTTT
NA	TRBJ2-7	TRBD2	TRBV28	CASSLLAGQYEQYF	TGTGCCAGCAGTCTACTAGCGGGCCAGTACGAGCAGTACTTC
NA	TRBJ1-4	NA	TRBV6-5	CASSSEGATNEKLFF	TGTGCCAGCAGTTCCGAAGGGGCAACTAATGAAAAACTGTTTTTT
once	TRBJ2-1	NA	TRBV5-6	CASSFGGTSYNEQFF	TGTGCCAGCAGCTTCGGGGGGACATCCTACAATGAGCAGTTCTTC
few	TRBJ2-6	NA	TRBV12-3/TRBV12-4	CASSFPGTGANVLTF	TGTGCCAGCAGTTTTCCGGGAACTGGGGCCAACGTCCTGACTTTC
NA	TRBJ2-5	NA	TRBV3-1	CASRSGSRETQYF	TGTGCCAGCAGGAGCGGGTCTCGGGAGACCCAGTACTTC
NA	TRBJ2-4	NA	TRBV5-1	CASSLEPRDLIAKNIQYF	TGCGCCAGCAGCTTGGAACCCCGGGACTTGATAGCCAAAAACATTCAGTACTTC
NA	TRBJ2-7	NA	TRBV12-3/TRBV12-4	CASSFTVLREQYF	TGTGCCAGCAGTTTTACGGTCCTCCGGGAGCAGTACTTC
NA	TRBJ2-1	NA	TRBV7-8	CASSPTSNEQFF	TGTGCCAGCAGCCCGACTAGCAATGAGCAGTTCTTC
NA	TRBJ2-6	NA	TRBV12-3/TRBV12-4	CASSLTDSGANVLTF	TGTGCCAGCAGTTTAACGGACTCTGGGGCCAACGTCCTGACTTTC
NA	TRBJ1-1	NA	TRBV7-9	CASSTTEAFF	TGTGCCAGCAGCACAACTGAAGCTTTCTTT
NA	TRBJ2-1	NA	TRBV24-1	CATSDLRDEQFF	TGTGCCACCAGTGATTTGCGGGATGAGCAGTTCTTC